This entry lists 11 T cell receptor beta chains sequenced from one sample in a study of cytomegalovirus exposure and HLA in healthy donors. Researchers ran the PCR with 60 Vbeta and 13 Jbeta primers. The assay was immunoSEQ multiplex PCR, and TCRdb's table has in-frame clones only and misses some. The data show some 96,000 clones, 64% seen once. The sample was PBMCs. The receptor source for this set is a man in his sixties in good health and CMV-seronegative.

Only one count was recorded for this clone. The chain couples TRBV14 to TRBJ2-4; 8 bases line up with TRBD2. This CDR3 comprises 17 residues. Germline V gene sequence: CDR1 SGHDN, CDR2 FVKESK. The V and J ends lost 0 bases and 0 bases, in that order; junction bases with no gene match: 4. This chain's CDR3 is CASSQESGGLAKNIQYF. The CDR3 nucleotides read TGTGCCAGCAGCCAAGAAAGCGGGGGCCTAGCCAAAAACATTCAGTACTTC.

The V gene is TRBV28, the J gene TRBJ2-7; no definite D call. The CDR3 loop spans 13 amino acids. Germline V gene lookup returns CDR1 MDHEN and CDR2 SYDVKM. V lost 6 bases and J lost 0, with 9 bases in between. CDR3 in amino acids: CASRSHGSYEQYF. As DNA, the CDR3 is TGTGCCAGCAGGTCACATGGCTCCTACGAGCAGTACTTC.

This chain uses TRBV27 with TRBJ1-1; 7 bases line up with TRBD1. CDR1 is MNHEY and CDR2 is SMNVEV in the germline V gene (reference sequence). This CDR3 has 13 amino acids. The V segment lost 8 bases and the J segment 1 base; nucleotides outside the gene matches: 4. CDR3 nucleotides: TGTGCCAGCTGTAGACAGGGGAACACTGAAGCTTTCTTT. It yields the protein CASCRQGNTEAFF.

The chain uses TRBV19 and TRBJ2-1; 7 nucleotides line up with TRBD1. The length of the CDR3 is 13 residues. Germline CDR1 reads LNHDA; CDR2 reads SQIVND (reference sequence). V gave up 6 bases and J gave up 8 bases; unmatched junction bases: 7. Written as DNA, the CDR3 is TGTGCCAGTAGCCCGACAGGGCTATATGAGCAGTTCTTC. It codes for CASSPTGLYEQFF.

CDR3 in DNA: TGCAGCGTTCCTGGACAGGGGTTAGGCTACACCTTC. Translation gives CSVPGQGLGYTF. The chain links TRBV29-1 to TRBJ1-2; 9 bases map to TRBD1. The CDR3 is 12 residues long. CDR1 is SQVTM and CDR2 is ANQGSEA in the germline V gene. The V and J ends lost 5 bases and 8 bases, in that order; junction bases with no gene match: 6.

The chain links TRBV7-9 to TRBJ1-5, with TRBD1 matching over 11 bases. V lost 1 base to trimming and J lost 1 base; unmatched junction nucleotides: 3. The germline V gene encodes CDR1 SEHNR and CDR2 FQNEAQ (reference sequence). The CDR3 covers 17 residues. CDR3 amino acids: CASSLGTGGRSNQPQHF. Written as DNA, the CDR3 is TGTGCCAGCAGCTTAGGGACAGGGGGCCGGAGCAATCAGCCCCAGCATTTT.

The chain employs TRBV30 and TRBJ2-7; D possibly corresponds to TRBD1 (5 bases). Germline CDR1 GTSNPN, CDR2 SVGIG (reference sequence). Trimming stripped 5 bases from V and 0 bases from J, with 5 bases between. The CDR3 runs 11 residues. CDR3 in DNA: TGTGCCTGGGACAGCTCCTACGAGCAGTACTTC. Translated, it gives CAWDSSYEQYF.

The CDR3 DNA reads as TGTGCCAGCAGCTTGGGAGCGGGGGTGGCAGATACGCAGTATTTT. Translated: CASSLGAGVADTQYF. The gene calls are TRBV5-8 and TRBJ2-3, with TRBD2 identical over 8 bases. Germline V gene lookup returns CDR1 SGHTS and CDR2 YDEGEE. The J segment lost 4 bases and the V segment lost 0 bases, leaving 4 bases of the junction unmatched. This CDR3 comprises 15 residues.

J is TRBJ1-1 and V is TRBV10-3; D is undetermined. Germline lookup yields CDR1 ENHRY and CDR2 SYGVKD. V was shortened by 0 bases and J by 1 base, with 12 bases between the two germline ends. This CDR3 contains 16 residues. The CDR3 bases are TGTGCCATCAGTGAGTCATCCCAAAGGAGGAACACTGAAGCTTTCTTT. This translates into CAISESSQRRNTEAFF.

This clone qualifies as medium-sized (0.01 to 0.1%). The chain carries TRBV11-2 and TRBJ1-1; D not resolved. V gave up 5 bases and J gave up 2 bases, with 15 bases separating them. CDR3 size: 15 residues. The germline CDR1 and CDR2 sequences are SGHAT and FQNNGV. The CDR3 loop reads CASSQAGSGNTEAFF. The CDR3 bases are TGTGCCAGCAGCCAAGCGGGCTCAGGAAACACTGAAGCTTTCTTT.

Worth noting for this clone: A junction boundary mismatches the germline segment, possibly from a read error. The chain employs TRBV9 and TRBJ2-3, with 12 bases matching TRBD2. CDR1 and CDR2 (germline): SGDLS, YYNGEE. The CDR3 covers 18 residues. The CDR3: CASGVATTSGGRTDTQYF. The CDR3, as DNA: TGTGCCAGCGGCGTAGCTACGACTAGCGGGGGCCGCACAGATACGCAGTATTTT.